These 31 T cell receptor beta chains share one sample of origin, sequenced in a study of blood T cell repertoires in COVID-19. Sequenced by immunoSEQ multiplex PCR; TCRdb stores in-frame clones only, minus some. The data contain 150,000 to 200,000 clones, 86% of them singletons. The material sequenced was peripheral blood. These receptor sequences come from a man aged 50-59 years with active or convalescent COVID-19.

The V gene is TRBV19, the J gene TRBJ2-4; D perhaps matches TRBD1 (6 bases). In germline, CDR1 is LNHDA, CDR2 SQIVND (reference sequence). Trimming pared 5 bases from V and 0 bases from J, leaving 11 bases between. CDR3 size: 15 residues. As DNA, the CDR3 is TGTGCCAGTAGTGTACAGGGCCCAGCCAAAAACATTCAGTACTTC. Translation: CASSVQGPAKNIQYF.

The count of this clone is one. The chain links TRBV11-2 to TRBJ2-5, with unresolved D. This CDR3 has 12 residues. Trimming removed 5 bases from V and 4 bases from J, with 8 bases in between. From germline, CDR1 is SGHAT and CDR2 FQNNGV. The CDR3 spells CASSPSVETQYF. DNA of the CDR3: TGTGCCAGCAGCCCATCAGTAGAGACCCAGTACTTC.

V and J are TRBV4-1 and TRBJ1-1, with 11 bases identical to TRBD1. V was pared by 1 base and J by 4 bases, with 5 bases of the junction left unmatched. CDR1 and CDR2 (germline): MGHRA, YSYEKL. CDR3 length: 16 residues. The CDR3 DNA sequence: TGCGCCAGCAGCCAAGGAGGACAGGGGGCTTTCACTGAAGCTTTCTTT. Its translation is CASSQGGQGAFTEAFF.

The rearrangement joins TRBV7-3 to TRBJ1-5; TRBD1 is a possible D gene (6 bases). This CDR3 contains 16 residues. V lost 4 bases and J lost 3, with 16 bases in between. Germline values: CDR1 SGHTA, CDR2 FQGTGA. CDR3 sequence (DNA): TGTGCCAGCAGCTCAAGACAGGATCCTACCAATCAGCCCCAGCATTTT. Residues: CASSSRQDPTNQPQHF.

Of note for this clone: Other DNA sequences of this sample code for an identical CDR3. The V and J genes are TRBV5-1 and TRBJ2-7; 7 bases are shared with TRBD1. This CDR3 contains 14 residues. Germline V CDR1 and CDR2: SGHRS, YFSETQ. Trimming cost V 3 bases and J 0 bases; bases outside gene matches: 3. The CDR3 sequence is CASSSGDSSYEQYF. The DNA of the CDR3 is TGCGCCAGCAGCTCCGGGGACAGCTCCTACGAGCAGTACTTC.

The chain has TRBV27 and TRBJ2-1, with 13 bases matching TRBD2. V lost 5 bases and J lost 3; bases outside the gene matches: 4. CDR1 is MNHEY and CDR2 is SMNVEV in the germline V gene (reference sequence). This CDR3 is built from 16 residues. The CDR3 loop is CASSPRLAGGYNEQFF. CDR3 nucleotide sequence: TGTGCCAGCAGTCCCCGACTAGCGGGAGGCTACAATGAGCAGTTCTTC.

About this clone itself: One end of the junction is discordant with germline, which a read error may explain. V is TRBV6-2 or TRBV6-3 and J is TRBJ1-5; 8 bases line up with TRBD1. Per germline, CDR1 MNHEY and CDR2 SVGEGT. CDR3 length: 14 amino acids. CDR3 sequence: CASSNSGGDQPQHF. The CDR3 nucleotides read TGTGCCAGCAGTAACTCAGGGGGCGATCAGCCCCAGCATTTT.

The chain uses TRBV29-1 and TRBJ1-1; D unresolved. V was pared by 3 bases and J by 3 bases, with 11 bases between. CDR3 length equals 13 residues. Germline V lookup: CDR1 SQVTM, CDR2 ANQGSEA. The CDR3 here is CSVDAGVDTEAFF. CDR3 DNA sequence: TGCAGCGTTGACGCGGGAGTTGACACTGAAGCTTTCTTT.

CDR3 amino acids: CASSLSGGYTF. The CDR3 DNA reads as TGTGCCAGCAGCTTGTCAGGAGGCTACACCTTC. V is TRBV7-9 and J is TRBJ1-2; D call uncertain. This CDR3 is 11 amino acids long. V lost 3 bases to trimming and J lost 8 bases, with 7 bases between them. The germline V gene has CDR1 SEHNR and CDR2 FQNEAQ (reference sequence).

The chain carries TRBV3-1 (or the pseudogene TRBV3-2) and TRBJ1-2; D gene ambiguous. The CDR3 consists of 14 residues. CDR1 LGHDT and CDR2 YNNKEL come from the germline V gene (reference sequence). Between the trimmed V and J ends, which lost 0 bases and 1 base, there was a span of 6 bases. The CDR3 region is CASSQDQNNYGYTF. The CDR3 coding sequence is TGTGCCAGCAGCCAAGACCAGAATAACTATGGCTACACCTTC.

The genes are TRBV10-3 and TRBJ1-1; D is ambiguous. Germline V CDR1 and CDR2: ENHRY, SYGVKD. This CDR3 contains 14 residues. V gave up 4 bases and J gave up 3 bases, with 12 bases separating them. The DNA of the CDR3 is TGTGCCATCAGTGTAGATAGCGGGGACACTGAAGCTTTCTTT. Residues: CAISVDSGDTEAFF.

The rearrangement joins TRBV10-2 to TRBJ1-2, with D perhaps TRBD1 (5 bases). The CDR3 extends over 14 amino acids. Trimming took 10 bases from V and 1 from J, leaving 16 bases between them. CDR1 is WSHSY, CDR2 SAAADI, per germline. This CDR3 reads CATHPGLGNYGYTF. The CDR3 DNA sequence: TGCGCCACCCACCCGGGACTGGGTAACTATGGCTACACCTTC.

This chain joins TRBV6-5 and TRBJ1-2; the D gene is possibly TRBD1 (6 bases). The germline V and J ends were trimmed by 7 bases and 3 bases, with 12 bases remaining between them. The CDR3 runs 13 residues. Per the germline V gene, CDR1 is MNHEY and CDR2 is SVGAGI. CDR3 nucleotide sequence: TGTGCCAGCACCACGAGGACAGACTATGGCTACACCTTC. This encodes CASTTRTDYGYTF.

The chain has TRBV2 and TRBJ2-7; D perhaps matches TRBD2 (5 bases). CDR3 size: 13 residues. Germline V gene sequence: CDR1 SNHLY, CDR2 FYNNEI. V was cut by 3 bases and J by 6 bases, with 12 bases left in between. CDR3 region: CASSDPGKGEQYF. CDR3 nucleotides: TGTGCCAGCAGTGACCCGGGAAAGGGCGAGCAGTACTTC. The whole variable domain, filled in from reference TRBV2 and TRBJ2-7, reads EPEVTQTPSHQVTQMGQEVILRCVPISNHLYFYWYRQILGQKVEFLVSFYNNEISEKSEIFDDQFSVERPDGSNFTLKIRSTKLEDSAMYFCASSDPGKGEQYFGPGTRLTVT.

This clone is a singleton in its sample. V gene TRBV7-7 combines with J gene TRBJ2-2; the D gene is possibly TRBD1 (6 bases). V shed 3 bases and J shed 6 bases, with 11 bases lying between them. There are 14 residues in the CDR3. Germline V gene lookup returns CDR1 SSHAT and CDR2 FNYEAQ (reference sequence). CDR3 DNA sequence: TGTGCCAGCAGCTTGATGACAGGTCCCGGGGAGCTGTTTTTT. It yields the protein CASSLMTGPGELFF.

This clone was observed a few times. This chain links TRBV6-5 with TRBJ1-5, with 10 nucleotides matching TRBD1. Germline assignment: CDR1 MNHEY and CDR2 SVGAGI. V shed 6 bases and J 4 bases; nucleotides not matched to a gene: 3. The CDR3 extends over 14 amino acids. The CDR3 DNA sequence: TGTGCCAGCAGGATGGGACAGGGGAATCAGCCCCAGCATTTT. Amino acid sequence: CASRMGQGNQPQHF.

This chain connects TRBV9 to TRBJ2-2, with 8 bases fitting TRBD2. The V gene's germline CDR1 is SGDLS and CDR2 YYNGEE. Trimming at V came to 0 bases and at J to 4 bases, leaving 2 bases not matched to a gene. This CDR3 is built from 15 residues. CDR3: CASSVVGGGTGELFF. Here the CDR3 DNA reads TGTGCCAGCAGCGTAGTCGGGGGGGGCACCGGGGAGCTGTTTTTT.

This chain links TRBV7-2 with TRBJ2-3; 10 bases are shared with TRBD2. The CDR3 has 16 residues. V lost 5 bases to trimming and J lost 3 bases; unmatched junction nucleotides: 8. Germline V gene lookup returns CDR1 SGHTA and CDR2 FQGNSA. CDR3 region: CASSPSLAGATDTQYF. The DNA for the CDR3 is TGTGCCAGCAGCCCAAGTCTAGCGGGGGCAACAGATACGCAGTATTTT.

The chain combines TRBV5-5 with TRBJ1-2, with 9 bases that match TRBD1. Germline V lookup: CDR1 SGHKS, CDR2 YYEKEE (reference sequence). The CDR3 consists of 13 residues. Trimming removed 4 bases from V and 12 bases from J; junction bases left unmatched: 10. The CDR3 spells CASSPGQGRVDTF. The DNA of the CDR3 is TGTGCCAGCAGCCCCGGACAGGGGAGGGTGGACACCTTC.

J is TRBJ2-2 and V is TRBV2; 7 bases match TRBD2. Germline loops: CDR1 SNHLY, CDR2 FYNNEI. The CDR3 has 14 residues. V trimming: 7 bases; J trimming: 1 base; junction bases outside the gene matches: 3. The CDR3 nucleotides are TGTGCCAGCAAGGCGGGGGAGAACACCGGGGAGCTGTTTTTT. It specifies CASKAGENTGELFF.

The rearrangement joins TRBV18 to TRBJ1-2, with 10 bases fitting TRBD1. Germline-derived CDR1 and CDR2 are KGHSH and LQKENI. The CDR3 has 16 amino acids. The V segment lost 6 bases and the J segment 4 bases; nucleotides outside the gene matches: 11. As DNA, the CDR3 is TGTGCCAGCTCCCCAGGCGGGACAGGGGATACCTATGGCTACACCTTC. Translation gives CASSPGGTGDTYGYTF.

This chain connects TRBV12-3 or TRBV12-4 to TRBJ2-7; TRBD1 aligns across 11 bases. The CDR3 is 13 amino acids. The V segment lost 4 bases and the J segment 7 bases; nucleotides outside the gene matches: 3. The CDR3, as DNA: TGTGCCAGCAGTTGGGGACAGGGGGGTGAGCAGTACTTC. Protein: CASSWGQGGEQYF.

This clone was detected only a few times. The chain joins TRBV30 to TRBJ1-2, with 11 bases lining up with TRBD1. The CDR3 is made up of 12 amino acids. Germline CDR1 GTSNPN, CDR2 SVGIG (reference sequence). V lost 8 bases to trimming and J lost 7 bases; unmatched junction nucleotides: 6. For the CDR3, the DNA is TGTGCCGGGGACAGGGGGGCCGGTGGCTACACCTTC. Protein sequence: CAGDRGAGGYTF.

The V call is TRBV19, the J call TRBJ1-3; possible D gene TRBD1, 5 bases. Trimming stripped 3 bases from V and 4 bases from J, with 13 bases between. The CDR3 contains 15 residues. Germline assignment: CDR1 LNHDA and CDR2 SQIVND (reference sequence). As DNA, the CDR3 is TGTGCCAGTAGTATCCGGGGGACGGGAGGAAACACCATATATTTT. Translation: CASSIRGTGGNTIYF.

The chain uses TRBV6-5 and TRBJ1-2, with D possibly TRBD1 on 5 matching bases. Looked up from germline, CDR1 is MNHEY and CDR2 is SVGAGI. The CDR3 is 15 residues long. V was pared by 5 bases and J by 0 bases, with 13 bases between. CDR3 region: CASSPGGPSNYGYTF. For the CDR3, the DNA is TGTGCCAGCAGTCCGGGGGGTCCGTCTAACTATGGCTACACCTTC.

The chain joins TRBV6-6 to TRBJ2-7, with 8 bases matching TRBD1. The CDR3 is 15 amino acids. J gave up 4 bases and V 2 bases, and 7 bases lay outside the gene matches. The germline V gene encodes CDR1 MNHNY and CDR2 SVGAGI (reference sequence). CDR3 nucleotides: TGTGCCAGCAGTTACCCGACAGGGGCCGGTTACGAGCAGTACTTC. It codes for CASSYPTGAGYEQYF.

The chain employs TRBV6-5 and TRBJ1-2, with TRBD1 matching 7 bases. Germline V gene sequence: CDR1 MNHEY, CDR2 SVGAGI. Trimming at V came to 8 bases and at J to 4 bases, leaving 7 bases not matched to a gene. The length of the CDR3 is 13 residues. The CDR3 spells CASAPGTAYGYTF. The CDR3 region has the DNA TGTGCCAGCGCCCCAGGGACAGCCTATGGCTACACCTTC.

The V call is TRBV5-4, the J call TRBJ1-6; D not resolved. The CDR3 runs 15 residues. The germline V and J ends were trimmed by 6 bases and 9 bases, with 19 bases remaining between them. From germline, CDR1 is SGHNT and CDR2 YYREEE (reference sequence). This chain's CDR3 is CASTPADSGGSPLHF. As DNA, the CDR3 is TGTGCCAGCACCCCGGCGGATTCGGGTGGTTCACCCCTCCACTTT.

CDR3 loop: CASSPVQAWANEQFF. The CDR3 DNA reads TGTGCCAGCTCACCAGTACAGGCATGGGCCAATGAGCAGTTCTTC. The chain links TRBV18 to TRBJ2-1, with a tentative D call TRBD1 (5 bases). V was pared by 2 bases and J by 6 bases, with 14 bases between. There are 15 residues in the CDR3. Germline V gene data show CDR1 as KGHSH and CDR2 as LQKENI.

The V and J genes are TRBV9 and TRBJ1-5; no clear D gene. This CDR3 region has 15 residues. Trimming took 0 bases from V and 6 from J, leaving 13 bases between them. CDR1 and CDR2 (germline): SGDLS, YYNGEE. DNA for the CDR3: TGTGCCAGCAGCGTAGCTGCCGGGGATGGTCAGCCCCAGCATTTT. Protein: CASSVAAGDGQPQHF.

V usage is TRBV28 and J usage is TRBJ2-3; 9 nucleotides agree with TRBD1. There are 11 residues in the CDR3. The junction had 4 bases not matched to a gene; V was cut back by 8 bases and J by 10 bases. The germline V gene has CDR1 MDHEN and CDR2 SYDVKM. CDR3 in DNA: TGTGCCAGCTCTTGGGACAGGGCGCAGTATTTT. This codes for CASSWDRAQYF.